Shown below are 15 T cell receptor beta chains from a single sample sequenced in a study of tumor-infiltrating lymphocytes in primary liver carcinoma. The investigators made TCR beta cDNA from about 0.45 ug total RNA, using a constant-region primer. Modified slightly, ARM-PCR produced TCR beta libraries over three nested multiplex PCR rounds. It was with TRBV1-TRBV30 forward primers and a C-beta reverse primer that the first two PCR rounds were run, at roughly 9 cycles each. Each CDR3 protein gets one entry after TCRdb re-called the multiplex PCR reads with MiXCR. The sample contains approximately 300,000 distinct CDR3 sequences, roughly 60% of which appear only once. Germline DNA was also extracted, and blood RNA was taken from unsorted whole blood. The sequencing input was peripheral blood. These receptors were collected from a man between 35 and 55 years old with primary liver carcinoma and hepatitis B virus infection.

This clonotype was counted between two and nine times. The V and J genes are TRBV29-1 and TRBJ1-5, with TRBD1 identical over 9 bases. The V gene's germline CDR1 is SQVTM and CDR2 ANQGSEA. The CDR3 has 14 residues. This chain's CDR3 is CSISGTGIDQPQHF. The DNA for the CDR3 is TGCAGTATCTCCGGGACAGGGATAGATCAGCCCCAGCATTTT.

Comments on this clonotype: A read error may be the cause here, since a much bigger clone is one base away. The J gene is TRBJ2-2, the V gene TRBV12-3 or TRBV12-4, with 7 bases lining up with TRBD2. The CDR3 is 14 residues long. The CDR3 loop is CASRPGGNIGELFF. The CDR3, as DNA: TGTGCCAGCAGACCGGGAGGTAACATCGGGGAGCTGTTTTTT.

A remark on this clonotype: A much larger clonotype is one base distant, so this may be a read error. J is TRBJ1-2 and V is TRBV6-5; weak D call: TRBD1 (5 bases). Germline V gene lookup returns CDR1 MNHEY and CDR2 SVGAGI. This CDR3 spans 11 amino acids. The CDR3 region is CAISGGYGYTF. CDR3 DNA: TGTGCCATCAGTGGGGGATATGGCTACACCTTC.

Concerning this clonotype: One base away lies a much larger clone, so this may be a sequencing read error. The chain combines TRBV30 with TRBJ1-1, with D uncertain. Germline assignment: CDR1 GTSNPN and CDR2 SVGIG (reference sequence). The length of the CDR3 is 13 residues. V was pared by 5 bases and J by 3 bases, with 13 bases between. This chain's CDR3 is CAWLMGFYTEAFF. In nucleotides, the CDR3 is TGTGCCTGGCTGATGGGGTTTTACACTGAAGCTTTCTTT.

The chain has TRBV5-8 and TRBJ1-6, with a tentative D call TRBD1 (6 bases). The CDR3 totals 14 residues. V was shortened by 1 base and J by 7 bases, with 9 bases between the two germline ends. The V gene's germline CDR1 is SGHTS and CDR2 YDEGEE. CDR3 bases: TGTGCCAGCAGCTTGAAACAGGGCAATTCACCCCTCCACTTT. Translating it yields CASSLKQGNSPLHF. The full variable domain, rest sourced from reference TRBV5-8 and TRBJ1-6, is EAGVTQSPTHLIKTRGQQATLRCSPISGHTSVYWYQQALGLGLQFLLWYDEGEERNRGNFPPRFSGRQFPNYSSELNVNALELEDSALYLCASSLKQGNSPLHFGNGTRLTVT.

The rearrangement uses TRBV4-2 and TRBJ2-1; 8 bases align to TRBD2. V lost 7 bases to trimming and J lost 0 bases; unmatched junction nucleotides: 11. The CDR3 has 17 residues. Germline loops: CDR1 LGHNA, CDR2 YNFKEQ. The CDR3 reads CASTKEPSGSSYNEQFF. Written as DNA, the CDR3 is TGTGCCAGCACCAAAGAACCGAGCGGGAGCTCCTACAATGAGCAGTTCTTC.

Turning to this clonotype: Since a much larger clone is just one base distant, this may be a read error. This chain links TRBV6-5 with TRBJ2-7, with TRBD1 matching 9 bases. CDR3 length: 15 residues. The V segment lost 4 bases and the J segment 3 bases; nucleotides outside the gene matches: 7. Germline CDR1 and CDR2: MNHEY and SVGAGI. The CDR3 protein is CASSSRTGAIYEQYF. DNA of the CDR3: TGTGCCAGCAGTTCCCGGACAGGGGCTATCTACGAGCAGTACTTC.

To note about this clonotype: This may arise from a read error, as a much more abundant clone is one base away. The chain employs TRBV10-3 and TRBJ2-3; TRBD2 agrees at 10 bases. The CDR3 runs 14 residues. Per germline, CDR1 ENHRY and CDR2 SYGVKD. The trim removed 10 bases at V and 4 bases at J, leaving 8 bases unmatched. The CDR3 protein is CATLGTSDPDTQYF. DNA for the CDR3: TGTGCCACACTTGGGACTAGCGACCCAGATACGCAGTATTTT.

V is TRBV5-8 and J is TRBJ1-1; D unclear. The CDR3 length is 17 residues. Germline-derived CDR1 and CDR2 are SGHTS and YDEGEE. The V gene lost 0 bases and the J gene lost 6 bases, with 21 bases spanning the gap. This CDR3 reads CASSLAVAVDGFAEAFF. The DNA for the CDR3 is TGTGCCAGCAGCTTGGCCGTGGCAGTAGATGGTTTCGCTGAAGCTTTCTTT. The full variable domain, completed using reference TRBV5-8 and TRBJ1-1, is EAGVTQSPTHLIKTRGQQATLRCSPISGHTSVYWYQQALGLGLQFLLWYDEGEERNRGNFPPRFSGRQFPNYSSELNVNALELEDSALYLCASSLAVAVDGFAEAFFGQGTRLTVV.

The chain links TRBV11-2 to TRBJ2-1; 10 positions match TRBD1. The CDR3 runs to 17 residues. J gave up 3 bases and V 1 base, and 6 bases lay outside the gene matches. Germline V gene data show CDR1 as SGHAT and CDR2 as FQNNGV. The CDR3 DNA reads as TGTGCCAGCAGCTTAGGGCGAGGACAGGGGGGCTACAATGAGCAGTTCTTC. As protein: CASSLGRGQGGYNEQFF.

Comments on this clonotype: A single base separates this from a much larger clone, so it may be a read error. This rearrangement joins TRBV6-6 to TRBJ2-4; TRBD2 is a possible D gene (5 bases). Trimming took 5 bases from V and 0 from J, leaving 20 bases between them. Germline V gene sequence: CDR1 MNHNY, CDR2 SVGAGI (reference sequence). There are 18 residues in the CDR3. The CDR3 DNA is TGTGCCAGCAGTGAAATCACGGGAATTGGGGTAGCCAAAAACATTCAGTACTTC. It codes for CASSEITGIGVAKNIQYF.

A word on this clonotype: Just one base apart from a much larger clone, this may be a read error. The chain is built from TRBV6-5 and TRBJ2-2, with D possibly being TRBD1 (6 bases). This CDR3 comprises 15 residues. V lost 8 bases to trimming and J lost 6 bases, with 19 bases between them. Per germline, CDR1 MNHEY and CDR2 SVGAGI. CDR3 in amino acids: CASCHRGGPAGELFF. The CDR3 nucleotides read TGTGCCAGCTGCCACCGAGGGGGTCCGGCCGGGGAGCTGTTTTTT.

Comment on this clonotype: A read error is possible here, since a much larger clone lies one base away. The conserved final phenylalanine or tryptophan is absent from the CDR3, which likely points to a read error. The rearrangement uses TRBV6-2 or TRBV6-3 and TRBJ2-1; D might be TRBD1 (5 bases). Deletions cut 7 bases from V and 4 bases from J, with 14 bases between. Germline V gene data show CDR1 as MNHEY and CDR2 as SVGEGT. The length of the CDR3 is 14 residues. CDR3 nucleotides: TGTGCCAGCACCTTGAGGACAAATTACAATGAGCAGTTCATC. The encoded protein is CASTLRTNYNEQFI.

The rearrangement uses TRBV6-1 and TRBJ2-3; D unclear. The CDR3 has 12 amino acids. The ends were cut back, 1 base at V and 5 bases at J, with 4 bases in the middle. The germline V gene encodes CDR1 MNHNS and CDR2 SASEGT. DNA of the CDR3: TGTGCCAGCAGTGAAGTGTTAGATACGCAGTATTTT. Its protein product is CASSEVLDTQYF.

This clonotype has a count of ten or more. CDR3 nucleotides: TGTGCCAGCAGTCCACAGGGGGCATTGTCACCCCTCCACTTT. Its translation: CASSPQGALSPLHF. The V and J genes are TRBV12-3 or TRBV12-4 and TRBJ1-6; 9 bases line up with TRBD1. The CDR3 loop spans 14 amino acids. V lost 5 bases and J lost 10; bases outside the gene matches: 6.